The source of this TCR beta chain is a study of T cells in Graves' hyperthyroidism and ophthalmopathy. RNA transcripts were the template for amplifying TCR beta CDR3 regions. The primer set for the first-round RT-PCR of the TCR CDR3 was HTBI. One entry per CDR3 protein, called by TCRdb with MiXCR from the multiplex PCR reads. The profile shows a few hundred thousand distinct CDR3 sequences, approximately 22% of them singletons. This clonotype was found many times. Out of over 7.5 ml of fresh peripheral blood came the PBMCs. Trimming took 1 base from V and 5 from J, leaving 8 bases between them. The CDR3 sequence is 14 residues long. The germline CDR1 and CDR2 sequences are SGHVS and FNYEAQ.

Sequencing input: blood. This receptor was identified in a woman in her 70s with Graves' ophthalmopathy. The chain carries TRBV7-6 and TRBJ2-2; D is possibly TRBD1 (5 bases). CDR3 coding DNA: TGTGCCAGCAGCTTAGGGGGCCTTACCGGGGAGCTGTTTTTT. Translated: CASSLGGLTGELFF.